This TCR beta chain was observed in a study of beta chain features in type 1 diabetes. Study-wide background: Comparable age, gender and cell yields were observed in patients relative to healthy donors.

The authors reverse transcribed all of the isolated RNA, so sequencing captured expressed TCRB transcripts. Using immunoSEQ multiplex PCR, the repertoire was profiled, and TCRdb retains in-frame clones only, with some absent. The data hold 500,000 to 800,000 clones, with 9.5% to 15% observed a single time. Germline loops: CDR1 LGHNA, CDR2 YSLEER. The CDR3 sequence is 13 residues long. The ends were cut back, 0 bases at V and 4 bases at J, with 6 bases in the middle. This clone occurred a few times. Its antigen is still unknown. Distinct nucleotide sequences in the sample also encode this CDR3. The study, taken as a whole, reports: There was a moderate but significant shortening of TCRB CDR3s in all four CD4+ subsets of Type 1 diabetes patients. Patients with type 1 diabetes carried fewer insertions and had more deletions at their VDJ junctions.

The receptor was isolated from a man aged 25 to 40 with type 1 diabetes. The sequenced material came from naive CD4+ T cells from blood. The chain has TRBV4-3 and TRBJ1-2, with D perhaps TRBD1 (5 bases). The DNA of the CDR3 is TGCGCCAGCAGCCAAGAAGGGGTCTATGGCTACACCTTC. Residues: CASSQEGVYGYTF.